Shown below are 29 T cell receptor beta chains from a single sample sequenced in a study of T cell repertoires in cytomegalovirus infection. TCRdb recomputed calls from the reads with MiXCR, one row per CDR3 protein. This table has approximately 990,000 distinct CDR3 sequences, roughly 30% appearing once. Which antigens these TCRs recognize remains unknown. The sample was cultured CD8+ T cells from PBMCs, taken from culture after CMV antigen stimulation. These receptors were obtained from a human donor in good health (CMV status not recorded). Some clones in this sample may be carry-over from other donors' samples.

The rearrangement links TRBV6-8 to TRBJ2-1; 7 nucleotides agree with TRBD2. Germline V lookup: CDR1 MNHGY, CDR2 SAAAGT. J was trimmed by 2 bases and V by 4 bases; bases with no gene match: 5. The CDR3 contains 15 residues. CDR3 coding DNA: TGTGCCAGCAGTTGGGACTACTCCACCTACAATGAGCAGTTCTTC. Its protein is CASSWDYSTYNEQFF.

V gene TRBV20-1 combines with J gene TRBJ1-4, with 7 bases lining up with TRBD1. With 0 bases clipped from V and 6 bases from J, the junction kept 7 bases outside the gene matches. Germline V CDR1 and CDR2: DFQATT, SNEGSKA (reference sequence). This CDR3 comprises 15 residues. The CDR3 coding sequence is TGCAGTGCTAGAGATCTGACAGGGATGTATGAAAAACTGTTTTTT. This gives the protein CSARDLTGMYEKLFF.

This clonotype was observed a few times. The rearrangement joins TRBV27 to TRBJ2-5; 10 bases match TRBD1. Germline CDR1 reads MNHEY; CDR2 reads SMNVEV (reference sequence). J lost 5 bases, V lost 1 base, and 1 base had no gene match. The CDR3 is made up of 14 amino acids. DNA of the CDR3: TGTGCCAGCAGTTTATGGGGACAGGGGGAGACCCAGTACTTC. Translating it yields CASSLWGQGETQYF.

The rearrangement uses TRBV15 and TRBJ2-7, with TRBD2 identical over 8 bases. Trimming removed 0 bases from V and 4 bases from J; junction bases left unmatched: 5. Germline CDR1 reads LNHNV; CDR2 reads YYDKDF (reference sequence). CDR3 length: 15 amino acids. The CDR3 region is CATSRDRTSYYEQYV. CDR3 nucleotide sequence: TGTGCCACCAGCAGAGATAGGACTAGCTATTACGAGCAGTACGTC.

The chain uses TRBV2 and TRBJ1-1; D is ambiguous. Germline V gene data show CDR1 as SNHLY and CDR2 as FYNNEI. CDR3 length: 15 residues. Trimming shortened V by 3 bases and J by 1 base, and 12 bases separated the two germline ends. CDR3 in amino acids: CASSDHDVGNTEAFF. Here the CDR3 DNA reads TGTGCCAGCAGTGATCATGATGTGGGGAACACTGAAGCTTTCTTT.

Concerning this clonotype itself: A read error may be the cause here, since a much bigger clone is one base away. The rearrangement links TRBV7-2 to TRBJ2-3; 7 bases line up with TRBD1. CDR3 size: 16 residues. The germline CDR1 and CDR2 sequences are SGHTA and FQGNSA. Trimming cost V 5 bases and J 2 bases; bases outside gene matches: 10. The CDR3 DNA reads TGTGCCAGCAGCGTCGGGGAAGGGGGCTTCACAGATACGCAGTATTTT. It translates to CASSVGEGGFTDTQYF.

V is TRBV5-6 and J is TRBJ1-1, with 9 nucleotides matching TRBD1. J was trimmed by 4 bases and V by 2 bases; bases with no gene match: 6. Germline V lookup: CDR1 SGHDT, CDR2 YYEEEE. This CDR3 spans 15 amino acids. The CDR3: CASSFWTGAGTEAFF. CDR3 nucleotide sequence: TGTGCCAGCAGCTTCTGGACAGGGGCGGGCACTGAAGCTTTCTTT. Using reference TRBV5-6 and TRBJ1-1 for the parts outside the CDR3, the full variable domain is DAGVTQSPTHLIKTRGQQVTLRCSPKSGHDTVSWYQQALGQGPQFIFQYYEEEERQRGNFPDRFSGHQFPNYSSELNVNALLLGDSALYLCASSFWTGAGTEAFFGQGTRLTVV.

DNA for the CDR3: TGTGCCATCAGAAGGCAGGCTCCTGGGGAAAGCTCTGGAAACACCATATATTTT. It codes for CAIRRQAPGESSGNTIYF. The gene calls are TRBV10-3 and TRBJ1-3; D is unclear. V was trimmed by 6 bases and J by 0 bases, leaving 21 bases between them. The length of the CDR3 is 18 residues. Germline CDR1 ENHRY, CDR2 SYGVKD.

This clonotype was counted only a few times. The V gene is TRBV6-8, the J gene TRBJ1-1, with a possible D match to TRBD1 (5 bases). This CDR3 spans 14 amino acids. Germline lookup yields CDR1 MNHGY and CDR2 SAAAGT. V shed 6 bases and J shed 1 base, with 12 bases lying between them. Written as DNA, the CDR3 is TGTGCCAGCAGCTCCCACAGGCCGAACACTGAAGCTTTCTTT. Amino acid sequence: CASSSHRPNTEAFF.

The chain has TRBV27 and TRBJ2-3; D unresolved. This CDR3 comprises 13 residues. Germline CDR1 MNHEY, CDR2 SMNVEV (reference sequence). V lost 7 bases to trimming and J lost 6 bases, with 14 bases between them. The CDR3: CASTQSQWDTQYF. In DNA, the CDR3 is TGTGCCAGCACGCAGTCCCAGTGGGATACGCAGTATTTT.

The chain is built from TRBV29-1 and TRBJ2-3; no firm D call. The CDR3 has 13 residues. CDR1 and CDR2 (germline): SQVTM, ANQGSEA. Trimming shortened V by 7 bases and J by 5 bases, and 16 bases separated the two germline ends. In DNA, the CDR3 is TGCAGCGGCCGAGTTAGGGCGTTAGATACGCAGTATTTT. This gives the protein CSGRVRALDTQYF.

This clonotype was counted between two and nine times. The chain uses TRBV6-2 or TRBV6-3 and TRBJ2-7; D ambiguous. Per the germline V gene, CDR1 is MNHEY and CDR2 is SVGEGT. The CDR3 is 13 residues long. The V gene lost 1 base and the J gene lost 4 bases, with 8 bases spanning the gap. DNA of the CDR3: TGTGCCAGCAGTTACTATATCGGTTACGAGCAGTACGTC. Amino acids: CASSYYIGYEQYV.

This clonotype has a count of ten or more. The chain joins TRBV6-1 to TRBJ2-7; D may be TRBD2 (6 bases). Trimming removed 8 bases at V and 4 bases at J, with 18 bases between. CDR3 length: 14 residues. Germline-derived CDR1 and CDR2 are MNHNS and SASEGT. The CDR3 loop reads CASATGDFSYEQYF. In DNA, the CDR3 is TGTGCCAGCGCGACGGGGGATTTTTCTTACGAGCAGTACTTC.

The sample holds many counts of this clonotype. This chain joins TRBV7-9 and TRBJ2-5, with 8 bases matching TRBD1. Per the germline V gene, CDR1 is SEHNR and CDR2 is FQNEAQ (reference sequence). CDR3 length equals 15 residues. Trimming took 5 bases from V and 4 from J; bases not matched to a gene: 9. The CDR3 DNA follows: TGTGCCAGCAGCCTTCCAGGGGGCGTAGGAGAGACCCAGTACTTC. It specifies CASSLPGGVGETQYF.

CDR3 loop: CASSVGDRGPFGYTF. CDR3 in DNA: TGTGCCAGCAGCGTAGGAGACAGGGGCCCGTTCGGCTACACCTTC. This sequence joins TRBV9 and TRBJ1-2, with 8 bases that match TRBD1. The length of the CDR3 is 15 residues. Trimming took 0 bases from V and 8 from J; bases not matched to a gene: 9. Germline V CDR1 and CDR2: SGDLS, YYNGEE.

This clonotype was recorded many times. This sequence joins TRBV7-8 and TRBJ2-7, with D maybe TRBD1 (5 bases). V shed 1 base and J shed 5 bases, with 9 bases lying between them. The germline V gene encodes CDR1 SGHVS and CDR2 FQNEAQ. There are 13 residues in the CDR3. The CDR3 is CASSLVGLHEQYF. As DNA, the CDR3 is TGTGCCAGCAGCTTAGTGGGGCTCCACGAGCAGTACTTC. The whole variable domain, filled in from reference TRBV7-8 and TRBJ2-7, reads GAGVSQSPRYKVAKRGQDVALRCDPISGHVSLFWYQQALGQGPEFLTYFQNEAQLDKSGLPSDRFFAERPEGSVSTLKIQRTQQEDSAVYLCASSLVGLHEQYFGPGTRLTVT.

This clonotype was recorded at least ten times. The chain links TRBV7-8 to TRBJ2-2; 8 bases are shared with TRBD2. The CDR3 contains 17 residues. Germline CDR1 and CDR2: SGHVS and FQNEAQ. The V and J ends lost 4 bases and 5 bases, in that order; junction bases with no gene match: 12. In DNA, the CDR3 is TGTGCCAGCAGCTCCGGTGCCCGGGGGGGGTGGACCGGGGAGCTGTTTTTT. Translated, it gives CASSSGARGGWTGELFF.

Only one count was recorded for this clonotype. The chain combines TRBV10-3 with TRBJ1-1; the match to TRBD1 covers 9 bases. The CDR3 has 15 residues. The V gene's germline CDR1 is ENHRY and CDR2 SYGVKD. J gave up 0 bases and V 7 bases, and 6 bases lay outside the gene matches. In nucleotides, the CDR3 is TGTGCCATCAAGACAGGGGGAGAGTTGAACACTGAAGCTTTCTTT. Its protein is CAIKTGGELNTEAFF.

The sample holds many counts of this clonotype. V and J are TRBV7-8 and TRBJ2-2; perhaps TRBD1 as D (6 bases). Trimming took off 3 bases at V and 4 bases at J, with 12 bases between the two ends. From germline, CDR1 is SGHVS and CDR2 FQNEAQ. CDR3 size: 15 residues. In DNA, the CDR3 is TGTGCCAGCAGCTTCCTTAGACAGGCCACCGGGGAGCTGTTTTTT. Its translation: CASSFLRQATGELFF.

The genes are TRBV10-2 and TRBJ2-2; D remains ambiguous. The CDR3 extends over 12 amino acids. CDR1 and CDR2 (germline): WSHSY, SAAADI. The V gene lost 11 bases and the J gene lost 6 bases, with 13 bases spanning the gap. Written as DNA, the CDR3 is TGCGCCTCCCAGAAGAAAGCCGGGGAGCTGTTTTTT. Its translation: CASQKKAGELFF.

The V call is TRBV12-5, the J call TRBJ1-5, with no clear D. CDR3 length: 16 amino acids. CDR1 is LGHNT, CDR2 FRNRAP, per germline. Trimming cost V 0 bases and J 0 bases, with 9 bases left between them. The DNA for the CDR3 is TGTGCTAGTGGTTTGGTGTGGACTGATAGCAATCAGCCCCAGCATTTT. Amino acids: CASGLVWTDSNQPQHF.

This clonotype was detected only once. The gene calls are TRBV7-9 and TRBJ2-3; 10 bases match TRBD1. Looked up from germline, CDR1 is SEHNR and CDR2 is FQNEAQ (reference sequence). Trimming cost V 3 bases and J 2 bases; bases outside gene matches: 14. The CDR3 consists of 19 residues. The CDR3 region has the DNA TGTGCCAGCAGCTTCCGATCGGGACAGGGGCCGTTCTTCACAGATACGCAGTATTTT. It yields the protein CASSFRSGQGPFFTDTQYF.

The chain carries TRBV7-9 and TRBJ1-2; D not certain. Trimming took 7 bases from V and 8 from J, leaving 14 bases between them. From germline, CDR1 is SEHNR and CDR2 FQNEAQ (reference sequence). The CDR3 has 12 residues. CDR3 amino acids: CASIPTVDGYTF. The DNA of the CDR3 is TGTGCCAGCATCCCTACCGTCGACGGCTACACCTTC.

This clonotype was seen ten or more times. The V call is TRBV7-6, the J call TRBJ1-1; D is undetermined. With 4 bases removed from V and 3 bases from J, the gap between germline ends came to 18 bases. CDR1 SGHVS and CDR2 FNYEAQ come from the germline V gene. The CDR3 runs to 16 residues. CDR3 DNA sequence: TGTGCCAGCAGCTACTTAGGAGGGTTGAGGGACACTGAAGCTTTCTTT. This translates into CASSYLGGLRDTEAFF.

CDR3 residues: CASSEAEGTNYGYTF. Written as DNA, the CDR3 is TGTGCCAGCAGCGAAGCGGAGGGAACTAACTATGGCTACACCTTC. The chain uses TRBV11-2 and TRBJ1-2; no clear D gene. This CDR3 is 15 amino acids long. The germline CDR1 and CDR2 sequences are SGHAT and FQNNGV. Trimming took 5 bases from V and 0 from J, leaving 13 bases between them.

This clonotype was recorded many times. CDR3 amino acids: CASRDRGGNQPQHF. In DNA form, the CDR3 reads TGTGCCAGCCGGGACAGAGGGGGCAATCAGCCCCAGCATTTT. This chain uses TRBV6-1 with TRBJ1-5; 7 bases agree with TRBD1. Germline-derived CDR1 and CDR2 are MNHNS and SASEGT. The CDR3 sequence is 14 residues long. J lost 2 bases, V lost 8 bases, and 6 bases had no gene match.

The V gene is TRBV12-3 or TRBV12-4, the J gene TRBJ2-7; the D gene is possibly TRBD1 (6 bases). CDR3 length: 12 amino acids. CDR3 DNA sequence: TGTGCCAACAGTCCGACAGGATACGAGCAGTACGTC. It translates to CANSPTGYEQYV.

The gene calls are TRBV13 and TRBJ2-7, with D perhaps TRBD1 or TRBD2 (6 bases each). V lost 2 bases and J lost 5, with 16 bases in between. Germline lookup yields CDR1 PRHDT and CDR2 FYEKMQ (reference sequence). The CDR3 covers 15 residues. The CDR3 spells CASSLSYRGDHEQYF. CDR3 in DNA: TGTGCCAGCAGCTTAAGTTATAGGGGGGACCACGAGCAGTACTTC.

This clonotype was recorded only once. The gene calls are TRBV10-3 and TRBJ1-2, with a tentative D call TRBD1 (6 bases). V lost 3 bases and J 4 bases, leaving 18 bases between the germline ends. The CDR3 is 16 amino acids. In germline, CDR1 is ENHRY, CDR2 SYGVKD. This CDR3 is CAISDPRRGASYGYTF. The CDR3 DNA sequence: TGTGCCATCAGTGACCCGAGGCGGGGGGCGAGCTATGGCTACACCTTC.